Listed below are T cell receptor beta chains from one sample, sequenced in a study of T cell repertoires in aging, cancer and after chemotherapy. Each CDR3 protein is one row after TCRdb ran MiXCR on the multiplex PCR reads. The table shows fewer than 3,500 distinct CDR3 sequences, with just under 25% occurring only once. The sequenced sample was blood. All receptors come from a human donor with a solid tumor. Both conserved end residues are part of each CDR3. The D gene is left open where the match is weak. Expanded clones are given a class, and other clones once, few, many or no size at all.

v_gene: TRBV20-1; d_gene: .; abundance: .; j_gene: TRBJ2-1; CDR3nt: TGCAGTGCTAGTGATCATGAGCAGTTCTTC; CDR3aa: CSASDHEQFF
v_gene: TRBV30; d_gene: .; abundance: few; j_gene: TRBJ2-7; CDR3nt: TGTGCCTGGAGTGGAGCGGGCTATTCCTACGAGCAGTACTTC; CDR3aa: CAWSGAGYSYEQYF
v_gene: TRBV6-5; d_gene: .; abundance: .; j_gene: TRBJ2-3; CDR3nt: TGTGCCAGCAGGGCCTCATTCCGAGCTAGCACAGATACGCAGTATTTT; CDR3aa: CASRASFRASTDTQYF
v_gene: TRBV24-1; d_gene: TRBD1; abundance: .; j_gene: TRBJ1-6; CDR3nt: TGTGCCACCAGTGATAGACTGGACAGGGATAATTCACCCCTCCACTTT; CDR3aa: CATSDRLDRDNSPLHF
v_gene: TRBV19; d_gene: .; abundance: medium-sized; j_gene: TRBJ1-2; CDR3nt: TGTGCCAGTAGTCGGACGGGAAACTATGGCTACACCTTC; CDR3aa: CASSRTGNYGYTF
v_gene: TRBV4-2; d_gene: .; abundance: few; j_gene: TRBJ1-4; CDR3nt: TGTGCCAGCAGCCAATTGGGGGGCGAAAAACTGTTTTTT; CDR3aa: CASSQLGGEKLFF
v_gene: TRBV19; d_gene: TRBD2; abundance: medium-sized; j_gene: TRBJ2-1; CDR3nt: TGTGCCAGTAGTATAGTGGGGGGGGACCGAAATGAGCAGTTCTTC; CDR3aa: CASSIVGGDRNEQFF
v_gene: TRBV7-2; d_gene: .; abundance: few; j_gene: TRBJ2-5; CDR3nt: TGTGCCAGCAGCTTAGAGGTCCAGGAGACCCAGTACTTC; CDR3aa: CASSLEVQETQYF
v_gene: TRBV19; d_gene: TRBD1; abundance: few; j_gene: TRBJ1-1; CDR3nt: TGTGCCAGTAGTCCTCAAGGACAGGTTAACACTGAAGCTTTCTTT; CDR3aa: CASSPQGQVNTEAFF
v_gene: TRBV15; d_gene: .; abundance: .; j_gene: TRBJ1-1; CDR3nt: TGTGCCACCAGCAAGGGGGACTCTGGGGCTGAAGCTTTCTTT; CDR3aa: CATSKGDSGAEAFF
v_gene: TRBV10-3; d_gene: TRBD1; abundance: few; j_gene: TRBJ1-2; CDR3nt: TGTGCCATCAGTGAGTCTCAGGGGGCGCGGGGCTACACCTTC; CDR3aa: CAISESQGARGYTF
v_gene: TRBV5-4; d_gene: TRBD1; abundance: .; j_gene: TRBJ1-1; CDR3nt: TGTGCCAGCAGCCCCTCCAGGGGGAACATGAACACTGAAGCTTTCTTT; CDR3aa: CASSPSRGNMNTEAFF
v_gene: TRBV10-3; d_gene: .; abundance: .; j_gene: TRBJ1-2; CDR3nt: TGTGCCATCAGTGGCGGTCAGGCAAATGGCTACACCTTC; CDR3aa: CAISGGQANGYTF
v_gene: TRBV27; d_gene: TRBD2; abundance: .; j_gene: TRBJ2-1; CDR3nt: TGTGCCAGCAGGATGTTCCGATATCCCTCGGGTCGGGGGGACGATGAGCAGTTCTTC; CDR3aa: CASRMFRYPSGRGDDEQFF
v_gene: TRBV11-3; d_gene: TRBD1; abundance: .; j_gene: TRBJ2-2; CDR3nt: TGTGCCAGCAGCTTAGAGACAGGGGCATGGACCGGGGAGCTGTTTTTT; CDR3aa: CASSLETGAWTGELFF
v_gene: TRBV12-3/TRBV12-4; d_gene: TRBD2; abundance: medium-sized; j_gene: TRBJ2-6; CDR3nt: TGTGCCAGCAGCCAAAGTCCGGGACTAGCGGGAGATTTCTCTGGGGCCAACGTCCTGACTTTC; CDR3aa: CASSQSPGLAGDFSGANVLTF
v_gene: TRBV19; d_gene: .; abundance: medium-sized; j_gene: TRBJ1-2; CDR3nt: TGTGCCAGTAGTTCCCGGGCCCACTATGGCTACACCTTC; CDR3aa: CASSSRAHYGYTF
v_gene: TRBV27; d_gene: .; abundance: .; j_gene: TRBJ1-1; CDR3nt: TGTGCCAGCAGCGCTCAATCGTTGTCTGAAGCTTTCTTT; CDR3aa: CASSAQSLSEAFF
v_gene: TRBV10-3; d_gene: TRBD1; abundance: .; j_gene: TRBJ2-3; CDR3nt: TGTGCCATCAGTGAGCCGCTCGACAGGGGTGGCCTTTCTAGCACAGATACGCAGTATTTT; CDR3aa: CAISEPLDRGGLSSTDTQYF
v_gene: TRBV6-5; d_gene: TRBD1; abundance: medium-sized; j_gene: TRBJ2-7; CDR3nt: TGTGCCAGCAGTCCCTTCGTTAGGACAGGGGAATACGAGCAGTACTTC; CDR3aa: CASSPFVRTGEYEQYF
v_gene: TRBV5-4; d_gene: .; abundance: medium-sized; j_gene: TRBJ2-2; CDR3nt: TGTGCCAGCAGCCAACGGACTACCACCGGGGAGCTGTTTTTT; CDR3aa: CASSQRTTTGELFF
v_gene: TRBV27; d_gene: .; abundance: medium-sized; j_gene: TRBJ2-7; CDR3nt: TGTGCCAGCAGTACGTTACCGGGAGACGAGCAGTACTTC; CDR3aa: CASSTLPGDEQYF
v_gene: TRBV19; d_gene: .; abundance: few; j_gene: TRBJ2-1; CDR3nt: TGTGCCAGTAGCTTACCCGGGTACAATGAGCAGTTCTTC; CDR3aa: CASSLPGYNEQFF
v_gene: TRBV5-5; d_gene: TRBD1; abundance: .; j_gene: TRBJ1-2; CDR3nt: TGTGCCAGCAGACGTACAGGGGCTAACTATGGCTACACCTTC; CDR3aa: CASRRTGANYGYTF
v_gene: TRBV15; d_gene: TRBD1; abundance: medium-sized; j_gene: TRBJ2-7; CDR3nt: TGTGCCACCAGCAGACGATTATTAGGACAGGGCGTCTCCTACGAGCAGTACTTC; CDR3aa: CATSRRLLGQGVSYEQYF
v_gene: TRBV7-6; d_gene: .; abundance: few; j_gene: TRBJ1-1; CDR3nt: TGTGCCAGCAGCTTTGGGAGGAACACTGAAGCTTTCTTT; CDR3aa: CASSFGRNTEAFF
v_gene: TRBV6-4; d_gene: .; abundance: medium-sized; j_gene: TRBJ2-3; CDR3nt: TGTGCCAGCAGTGAGGGGCAGGGGTCAGATACGCAGTATTTT; CDR3aa: CASSEGQGSDTQYF
v_gene: TRBV30; d_gene: TRBD1; abundance: medium-sized; j_gene: TRBJ1-1; CDR3nt: TGTGCCTGGAGGGGACAGAGGAACACTGAAGCTTTCTTT; CDR3aa: CAWRGQRNTEAFF
v_gene: TRBV27; d_gene: .; abundance: .; j_gene: TRBJ1-5; CDR3nt: TGTGCCAGCAGTTTCGACGGCAATCAGCCCCACCATTTT; CDR3aa: CASSFDGNQPHHF
v_gene: TRBV20-1; d_gene: TRBD2; abundance: .; j_gene: TRBJ2-1; CDR3nt: TGCAGTGCTCCTACCCCGACTAGCGGGAGACTTGGCCATGAGCAGTTCTTC; CDR3aa: CSAPTPTSGRLGHEQFF
v_gene: TRBV19; d_gene: .; abundance: few; j_gene: TRBJ1-2; CDR3nt: TGTGCCAGTAGTCAACGGGCGCCAACACTCACTCGAAACTATGGCTACACCTTC; CDR3aa: CASSQRAPTLTRNYGYTF
v_gene: TRBV27; d_gene: .; abundance: .; j_gene: TRBJ2-7; CDR3nt: TGTGCCAGCAGTTTTGAAAGGGCTCGTGGAGGGGAGCAGTACTTC; CDR3aa: CASSFERARGGEQYF
v_gene: TRBV27; d_gene: TRBD2; abundance: .; j_gene: TRBJ2-3; CDR3nt: TGTGCCAGTGGGAGGGGAGGCGGGCCTAGCACAGATACGCAGTATTTT; CDR3aa: CASGRGGGPSTDTQYF
v_gene: TRBV24-1; d_gene: .; abundance: .; j_gene: TRBJ1-5; CDR3nt: TGTGCCACCCGGGGAGGGGAAGATCAGCCCCAGCATTTT; CDR3aa: CATRGGEDQPQHF
v_gene: TRBV7-6; d_gene: TRBD2; abundance: medium-sized; j_gene: TRBJ2-1; CDR3nt: TGTGCCAGCAGCGGGGCGGGGACTAGCGGGGGGGCGAGGACCTACAATGAGCAGTTCTTC; CDR3aa: CASSGAGTSGGARTYNEQFF
v_gene: TRBV30; d_gene: .; abundance: medium-sized; j_gene: TRBJ2-1; CDR3nt: TGTGCCTGGAGTGACGTCTACAATGAGCAGTTCTTC; CDR3aa: CAWSDVYNEQFF
v_gene: TRBV12-3/TRBV12-4; d_gene: .; abundance: few; j_gene: TRBJ1-2; CDR3nt: TGTGCCAGCAGTTTAAACTATGGCTACACCTTC; CDR3aa: CASSLNYGYTF
v_gene: TRBV27; d_gene: TRBD1; abundance: .; j_gene: TRBJ1-5; CDR3nt: TGTTCCAGCAGTCCAGACAGGGGGGGCCAGCCCCAGCATTTT; CDR3aa: CSSSPDRGGQPQHF